The next 21 T cell receptor beta chains were all read from a single sample in a study of blood T cell repertoires in COVID-19. Clones were sequenced by immunoSEQ multiplex PCR, and TCRdb holds only the in-frame ones, with some missing. The profile shows more than 45,000 clones, 86% of them singletons. The sequenced sample consisted of peripheral blood. The receptors here all came from an older man with acute or convalescent COVID-19.

The chain combines TRBV11-3 with TRBJ2-2; D is unresolved. Germline V gene data show CDR1 as SGHNT and CDR2 as YENEEA. Trimming stripped 1 base from V and 3 bases from J, with 9 bases between. The CDR3 totals 15 residues. CDR3 nucleotides: TGTGCCAGCAGCTTAGGTCTTTCTGACACCGGGGAGCTGTTTTTT. It yields the protein CASSLGLSDTGELFF.

J is TRBJ1-2 and V is TRBV5-1, with TRBD1 matching 7 bases. Per germline, CDR1 SGHRS and CDR2 YFSETQ. After removal of 0 bases from V and 4 bases from J, the junction contained 9 bases not matched to a gene. CDR3 length equals 16 residues. CDR3 nucleotides: TGCGCCAGCAGCTTGGTCCGGGACAGCAAGTCCTATGGCTACACCTTC. Translation: CASSLVRDSKSYGYTF. Full variable domain (outside the CDR3, taken from reference TRBV5-1 and TRBJ1-2): KAGVTQTPRYLIKTRGQQVTLSCSPISGHRSVSWYQQTPGQGLQFLFEYFSETQRNKGNFPGRFSGRQFSNSRSEMNVSTLELGDSALYLCASSLVRDSKSYGYTFGSGTRLTVV.

This chain uses TRBV27 with TRBJ2-7; 8 bases map to TRBD1. This CDR3 is built from 12 residues. Germline-derived CDR1 and CDR2 are MNHEY and SMNVEV (reference sequence). With 6 bases clipped from V and 4 bases from J, the junction kept 2 bases outside the gene matches. The CDR3 bases are TGTGCCAGCAGCGGACAGGGTTACGAGCAGTACTTC. Amino acid sequence: CASSGQGYEQYF.

The chain employs TRBV18 and TRBJ2-7; D possibly corresponds to TRBD2 (6 bases). CDR1 and CDR2 from the germline V gene are KGHSH and LQKENI. The CDR3 is made up of 15 amino acids. Trimming cost V 6 bases and J 2 bases, with 17 bases left between them. This CDR3 reads CASSPFDGSTYEQYF. The DNA of the CDR3 is TGTGCCAGCTCCCCGTTCGACGGGAGTACCTACGAGCAGTACTTC.

The V gene is TRBV7-9, the J gene TRBJ2-2; TRBD1 might be the D (6 bases). Trimming stripped 9 bases from V and 5 bases from J, with 16 bases between. The CDR3 has 14 amino acids. Germline CDR1 is SEHNR and CDR2 is FQNEAQ (reference sequence). In DNA, the CDR3 is TGTGCCAGTATCCGGGACATTGGGACCGGGGAGCTGTTTTTT. Protein: CASIRDIGTGELFF.

The rearrangement joins TRBV9 to TRBJ2-1; D remains ambiguous. V gave up 4 bases and J gave up 3 bases, with 11 bases separating them. CDR1 and CDR2 from the germline V gene are SGDLS and YYNGEE. CDR3 length equals 14 residues. DNA for the CDR3: TGTGCCAGCAGCCCCCTCGAGTTCTACAATGAGCAGTTCTTC. It is translated as CASSPLEFYNEQFF.

The chain carries TRBV5-4 and TRBJ2-5, with TRBD2 identical over 7 bases. The length of the CDR3 is 14 residues. Germline values: CDR1 SGHNT, CDR2 YYREEE (reference sequence). The V gene end was trimmed by 4 bases and the J gene end by 4 bases; junction bases not matched to a gene: 7. DNA of the CDR3: TGTGCCAGCAGCGGGTCTGGGGGGGGAGAGACCCAGTACTTC. Translated: CASSGSGGGETQYF.

The chain couples TRBV5-1 to TRBJ2-1; 7 positions agree with TRBD1. CDR1 is SGHRS, CDR2 YFSETQ, per germline. V trimming: 4 bases; J trimming: 8 bases; junction bases outside the gene matches: 9. The CDR3 runs to 14 residues. CDR3 loop: CASSQGRQGDEQFF. The CDR3 DNA sequence: TGCGCCAGCAGCCAAGGACGACAGGGCGATGAGCAGTTCTTC.

The chain links TRBV18 to TRBJ2-4, with D perhaps TRBD1 (6 bases). Germline lookup yields CDR1 KGHSH and CDR2 LQKENI. This CDR3 is built from 14 residues. Between the trimmed V and J ends, which lost 4 bases and 8 bases, there was a span of 15 bases. The CDR3 coding sequence is TGTGCCAGCTCACACAGGGTCCGAGATGACATTCAGTACTTC. Amino acid sequence: CASSHRVRDDIQYF.

The sample holds one count of this clone. The chain links TRBV7-2 to TRBJ1-3; 9 bases map to TRBD1. The CDR3 consists of 15 residues. Trimming removed 5 bases from V and 3 bases from J; junction bases left unmatched: 5. Germline V lookup: CDR1 SGHTA, CDR2 FQGNSA. Here the CDR3 reads CASSPRQGDGNTIYF. The CDR3 DNA follows: TGTGCCAGCAGCCCCCGACAGGGGGATGGAAACACCATATATTTT.

This rearrangement joins TRBV7-2 to TRBJ2-7, with 10 bases matching TRBD2. Germline V gene data show CDR1 as SGHTA and CDR2 as FQGNSA. The length of the CDR3 is 15 residues. V shed 5 bases and J 2 bases; nucleotides not matched to a gene: 6. The CDR3 bases are TGTGCCAGCAGCACCCAGCGGGGGGGAACCTACGAGCAGTACTTC. It specifies CASSTQRGGTYEQYF.

This clone turned up a few times. The chain couples TRBV27 to TRBJ1-5, with 7 bases identical to TRBD1. The CDR3 totals 14 residues. V lost 5 bases, J lost 3 bases, and 4 bases stayed unmatched. Per germline, CDR1 MNHEY and CDR2 SMNVEV (reference sequence). The CDR3 here is CASSPGTVNQPQHF. CDR3 DNA sequence: TGTGCCAGCAGTCCCGGGACAGTCAATCAGCCCCAGCATTTT.

The chain joins TRBV18 to TRBJ1-1; no definite D call. The CDR3 has 16 amino acids. V was pared by 2 bases and J by 5 bases, with 18 bases between. Germline V CDR1 and CDR2: KGHSH, LQKENI. The CDR3 DNA follows: TGTGCCAGCTCACCATTCCAGCCAACCCGGAGAACTGAAGCTTTCTTT. Translating gives CASSPFQPTRRTEAFF.

This clone was seen a single time. The J gene is TRBJ2-5, the V gene TRBV9, with a possible D match to TRBD1 (6 bases). V was trimmed by 4 bases and J by 3 bases, leaving 10 bases between them. Germline V CDR1 and CDR2: SGDLS, YYNGEE. This CDR3 has 13 amino acids. CDR3 nucleotide sequence: TGTGCCAGCAGCCTTCAGGGGAAAGAGACCCAGTACTTC. Its translation is CASSLQGKETQYF.

This clone was counted only a few times. The chain employs TRBV30 and TRBJ1-6; D is possibly TRBD1 (6 bases). Germline-derived CDR1 and CDR2 are GTSNPN and SVGIG (reference sequence). Trimming removed 2 bases from V and 3 bases from J, with 17 bases in between. The CDR3 spans 17 residues. CDR3 loop: CAWSTGMQGSYNSPLHF. CDR3 nucleotides: TGTGCCTGGAGTACGGGAATGCAGGGGAGCTATAATTCACCCCTCCACTTT. Full variable domain (outside the CDR3, taken from reference TRBV30 and TRBJ1-6): SQTIHQWPATLVQPVGSPLSLECTVEGTSNPNLYWYRQAAGRGLQLLFYSVGIGQISSEVPQNLSASRPQDRQFILSSKKLLLSDSGFYLCAWSTGMQGSYNSPLHFGNGTRLTVT.

The chain carries TRBV5-1 and TRBJ2-2, with 9 positions matching TRBD1. This CDR3 has 16 amino acids. With V trimmed by 9 bases and J by 6 bases, 15 bases remained unmatched. Germline loops: CDR1 SGHRS, CDR2 YFSETQ. CDR3 coding DNA: TGCGCCACGTTTCCGGGACAGGGAAATAGGCCCGGGGAGCTGTTTTTT. This codes for CATFPGQGNRPGELFF.

This chain uses TRBV4-2 with TRBJ2-7, with D perhaps matching TRBD1 (6 bases). V was cut by 4 bases and J by 3 bases, with 10 bases left in between. This CDR3 contains 13 residues. The V gene's germline CDR1 is LGHNA and CDR2 YNFKEQ. CDR3 sequence: CASSLLRGYEQYF. For the CDR3, the DNA is TGTGCCAGCAGCCTCCTCAGGGGCTACGAGCAGTACTTC.

The table lists this clone with a count of one. The genes are TRBV5-1 and TRBJ2-3, with 10 bases lining up with TRBD1. V lost 5 bases, J lost 6 bases, and 6 bases stayed unmatched. The CDR3 is 14 amino acids. The germline CDR1 and CDR2 sequences are SGHRS and YFSETQ. The CDR3 nucleotides are TGCGCCAGCAGTATGGGACAGGGGTTGGATACGCAGTATTTT. Amino acids: CASSMGQGLDTQYF.

V gene TRBV6-5 combines with J gene TRBJ1-2, with D unresolved. V shed 7 bases and J shed 3 bases, with 12 bases lying between them. The germline CDR1 and CDR2 sequences are MNHEY and SVGAGI. The CDR3 loop spans 13 amino acids. The CDR3 sequence is CASTLQRDYGYTF. In DNA, the CDR3 is TGTGCCAGCACTCTACAACGGGACTATGGCTACACCTTC.

The chain has TRBV25-1 and TRBJ2-5, with 7 bases fitting TRBD1. The V gene's germline CDR1 is MGHDK and CDR2 SYGVNS. V shed 9 bases, J shed 3 bases, and the junction held 10 bases outside the gene matches. The CDR3 sequence is 14 residues long. The CDR3 spells CARPGGHTKETQYF. CDR3 DNA: TGTGCCAGACCAGGGGGACATACTAAAGAGACCCAGTACTTC.

This clone appeared a single time. This chain uses TRBV19 with TRBJ1-3, with a possible D match to TRBD1 (6 bases). CDR1 and CDR2 from the germline V gene are LNHDA and SQIVND (reference sequence). V dropped 2 bases and J dropped 0 bases, with 14 bases sitting between them. This CDR3 contains 17 residues. CDR3 sequence (DNA): TGTGCCAGTAGTATATCCCACAGGGACGACTCTGGAAACACCATATATTTT. Translating it yields CASSISHRDDSGNTIYF.